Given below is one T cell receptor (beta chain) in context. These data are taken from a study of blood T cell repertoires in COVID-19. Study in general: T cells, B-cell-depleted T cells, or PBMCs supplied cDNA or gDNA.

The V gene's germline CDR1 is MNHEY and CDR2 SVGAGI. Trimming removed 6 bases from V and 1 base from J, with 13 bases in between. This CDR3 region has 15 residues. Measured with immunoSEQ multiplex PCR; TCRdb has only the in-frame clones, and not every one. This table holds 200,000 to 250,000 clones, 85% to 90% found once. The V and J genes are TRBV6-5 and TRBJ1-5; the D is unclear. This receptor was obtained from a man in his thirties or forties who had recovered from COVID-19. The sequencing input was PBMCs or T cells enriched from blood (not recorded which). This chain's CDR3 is CASRPSGNSNQPQHF. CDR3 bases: TGTGCCAGCAGACCCTCGGGGAACAGCAATCAGCCCCAGCATTTT.